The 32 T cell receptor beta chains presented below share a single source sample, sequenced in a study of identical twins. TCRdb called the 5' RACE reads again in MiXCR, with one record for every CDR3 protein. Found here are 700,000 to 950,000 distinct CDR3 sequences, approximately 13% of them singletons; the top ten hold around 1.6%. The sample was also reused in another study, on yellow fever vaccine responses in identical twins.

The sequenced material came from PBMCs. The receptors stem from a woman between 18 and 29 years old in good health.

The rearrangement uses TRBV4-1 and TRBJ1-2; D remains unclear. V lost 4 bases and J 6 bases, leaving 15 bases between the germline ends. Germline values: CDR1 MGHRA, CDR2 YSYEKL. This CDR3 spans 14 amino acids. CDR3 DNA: TGCGCCAGCAGCCCCACAAGGGCAGCGGATGGCTACACCTTC. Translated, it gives CASSPTRAADGYTF.

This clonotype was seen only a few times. CDR3 DNA sequence: TGTGCCAGCAGCGGTAACAGGGTCCGTCTGGGGGACGAGCAGTACGTC. It translates to CASSGNRVRLGDEQYV. This sequence joins TRBV7-8 and TRBJ2-7; possible D gene TRBD1, 6 bases. The ends were cut back, 5 bases at V and 5 bases at J, with 22 bases in the middle. CDR1 and CDR2 (germline): SGHVS, FQNEAQ. The CDR3 contains 16 residues.

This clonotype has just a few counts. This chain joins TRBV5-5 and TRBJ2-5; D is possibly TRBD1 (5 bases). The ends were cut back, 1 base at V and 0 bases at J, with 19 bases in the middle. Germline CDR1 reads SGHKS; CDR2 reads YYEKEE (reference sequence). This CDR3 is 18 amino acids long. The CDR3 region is CASSLSVGAGSHQETQYF. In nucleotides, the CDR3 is TGTGCCAGCAGCTTGTCGGTTGGGGCAGGATCTCACCAAGAGACCCAGTACTTC.

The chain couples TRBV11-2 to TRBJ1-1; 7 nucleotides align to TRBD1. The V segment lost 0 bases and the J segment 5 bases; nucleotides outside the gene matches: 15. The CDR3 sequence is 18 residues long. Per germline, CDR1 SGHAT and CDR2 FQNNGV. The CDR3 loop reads CASSLDPLRRTGSTEAFF. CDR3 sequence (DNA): TGTGCCAGCAGCTTAGACCCGCTTAGAAGGACAGGTAGTACTGAAGCTTTCTTT.

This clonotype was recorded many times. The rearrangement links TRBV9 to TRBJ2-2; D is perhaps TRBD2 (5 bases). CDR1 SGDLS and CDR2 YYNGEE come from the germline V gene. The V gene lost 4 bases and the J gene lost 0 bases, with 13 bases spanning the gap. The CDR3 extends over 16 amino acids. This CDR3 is CASSQARTPNTGELFF. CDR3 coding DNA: TGTGCCAGCAGCCAAGCCCGGACTCCGAACACCGGGGAGCTGTTTTTT.

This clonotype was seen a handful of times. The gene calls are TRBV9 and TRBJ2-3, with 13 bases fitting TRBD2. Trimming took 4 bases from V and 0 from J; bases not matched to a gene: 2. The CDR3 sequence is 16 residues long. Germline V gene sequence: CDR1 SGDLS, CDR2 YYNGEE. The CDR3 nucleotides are TGTGCCAGCAGCAAGACTAGCGGGGGGAGCACAGATACGCAGTATTTT. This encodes CASSKTSGGSTDTQYF.

The CDR3 DNA sequence: TGCGCCAGCCGGGACAGCCACAATGAGCAGTTCTTC. Translated, it gives CASRDSHNEQFF. The rearrangement joins TRBV5-1 to TRBJ2-1; 7 bases agree with TRBD1. The CDR3 contains 12 residues. Germline V gene data show CDR1 as SGHRS and CDR2 as YFSETQ. After removal of 7 bases from V and 5 bases from J, the junction contained 3 bases not matched to a gene.

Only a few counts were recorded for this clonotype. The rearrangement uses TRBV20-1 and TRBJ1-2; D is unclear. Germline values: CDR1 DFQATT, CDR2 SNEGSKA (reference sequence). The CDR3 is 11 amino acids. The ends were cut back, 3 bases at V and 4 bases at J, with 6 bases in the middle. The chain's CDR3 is CSASFGYGYTF. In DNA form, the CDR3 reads TGCAGTGCTAGTTTTGGCTATGGCTACACCTTC.

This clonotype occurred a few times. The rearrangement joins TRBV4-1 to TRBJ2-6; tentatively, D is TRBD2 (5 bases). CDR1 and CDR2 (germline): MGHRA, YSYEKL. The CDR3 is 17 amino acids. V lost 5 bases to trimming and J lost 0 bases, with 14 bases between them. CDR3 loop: CASSSEGIHSGANVLTF. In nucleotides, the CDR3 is TGCGCCAGCAGCTCCGAGGGCATCCACTCTGGGGCCAACGTCCTGACTTTC.

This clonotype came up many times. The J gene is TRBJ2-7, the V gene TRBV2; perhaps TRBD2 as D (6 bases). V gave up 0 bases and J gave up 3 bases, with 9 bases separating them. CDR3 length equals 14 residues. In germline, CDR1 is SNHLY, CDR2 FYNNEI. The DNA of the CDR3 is TGTGCCAGCAGTGAAGCGGAGGGAGGCTACGAGCAGTACTTC. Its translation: CASSEAEGGYEQYF.

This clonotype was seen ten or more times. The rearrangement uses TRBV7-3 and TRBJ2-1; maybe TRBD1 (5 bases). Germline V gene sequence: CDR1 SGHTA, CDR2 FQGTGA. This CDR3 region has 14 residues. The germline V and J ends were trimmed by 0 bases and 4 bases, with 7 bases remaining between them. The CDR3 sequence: CASSLTGAYNEQFF. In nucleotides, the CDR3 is TGTGCCAGCAGCTTAACAGGGGCATACAATGAGCAGTTCTTC.

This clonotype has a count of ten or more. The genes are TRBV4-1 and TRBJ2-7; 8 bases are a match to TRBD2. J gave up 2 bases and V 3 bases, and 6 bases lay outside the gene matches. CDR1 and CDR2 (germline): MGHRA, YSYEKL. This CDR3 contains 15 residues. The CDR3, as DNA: TGCGCCAGCAGCCAGGGGGCGGGAGGTACCTACGAGCAGTACTTC. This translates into CASSQGAGGTYEQYF.

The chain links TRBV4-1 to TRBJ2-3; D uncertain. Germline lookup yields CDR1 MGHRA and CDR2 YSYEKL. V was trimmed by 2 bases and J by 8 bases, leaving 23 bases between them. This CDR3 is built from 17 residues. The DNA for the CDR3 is TGCGCCAGCAGCCAATTCCCCCCTACAGAGCATTCGGCTACGCAGTATTTT. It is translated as CASSQFPPTEHSATQYF.

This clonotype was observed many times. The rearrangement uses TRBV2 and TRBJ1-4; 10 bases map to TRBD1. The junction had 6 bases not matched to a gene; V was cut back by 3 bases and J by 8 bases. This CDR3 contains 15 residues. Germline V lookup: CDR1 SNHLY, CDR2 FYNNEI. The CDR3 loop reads CASSDRGTGEEKLFF. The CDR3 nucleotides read TGTGCCAGCAGTGATCGGGGGACAGGGGAAGAAAAACTGTTTTTT. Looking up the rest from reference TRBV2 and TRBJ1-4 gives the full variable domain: EPEVTQTPSHQVTQMGQEVILRCVPISNHLYFYWYRQILGQKVEFLVSFYNNEISEKSEIFDDQFSVERPDGSNFTLKIRSTKLEDSAMYFCASSDRGTGEEKLFFGSGTQLSVL.

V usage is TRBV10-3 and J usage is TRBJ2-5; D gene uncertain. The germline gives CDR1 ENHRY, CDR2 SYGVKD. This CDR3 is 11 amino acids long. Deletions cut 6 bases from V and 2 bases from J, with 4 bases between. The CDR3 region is CAIRAQETQYF. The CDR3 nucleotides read TGTGCCATCAGGGCTCAAGAGACCCAGTACTTC.

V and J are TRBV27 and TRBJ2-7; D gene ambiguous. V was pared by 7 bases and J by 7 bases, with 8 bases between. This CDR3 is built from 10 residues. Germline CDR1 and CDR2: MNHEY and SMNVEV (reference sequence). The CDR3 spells CASTGREQYF. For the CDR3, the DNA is TGTGCCAGCACCGGCAGGGAGCAGTACTTC.

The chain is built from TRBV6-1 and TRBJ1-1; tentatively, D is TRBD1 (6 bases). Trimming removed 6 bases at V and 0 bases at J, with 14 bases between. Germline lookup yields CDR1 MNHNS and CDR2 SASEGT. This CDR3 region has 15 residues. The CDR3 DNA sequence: TGTGCCAGCAGACTCCCGGGGGGGCTGAACACTGAAGCTTTCTTT. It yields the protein CASRLPGGLNTEAFF.

This CDR3 is CASSDDRVNYGYTF. CDR3 coding DNA: TGTGCCAGCAGCGATGACAGGGTTAACTATGGCTACACCTTC. V and J are TRBV7-9 and TRBJ1-2, with 7 bases fitting TRBD1. With V trimmed by 5 bases and J by 1 base, 4 bases remained unmatched. CDR1 is SEHNR and CDR2 is FQNEAQ in the germline V gene (reference sequence). The CDR3 loop spans 14 amino acids.

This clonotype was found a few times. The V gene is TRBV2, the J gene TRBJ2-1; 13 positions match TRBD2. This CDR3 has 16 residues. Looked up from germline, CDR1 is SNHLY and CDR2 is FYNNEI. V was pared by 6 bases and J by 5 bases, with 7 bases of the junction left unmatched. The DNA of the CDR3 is TGTGCCAGCAGCGGACTAGCGGGAGTGGGGAACAATGAGCAGTTCTTC. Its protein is CASSGLAGVGNNEQFF.

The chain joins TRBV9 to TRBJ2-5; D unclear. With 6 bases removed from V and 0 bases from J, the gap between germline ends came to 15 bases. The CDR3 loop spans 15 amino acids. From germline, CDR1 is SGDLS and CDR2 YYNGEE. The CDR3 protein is CASNDSRWYQETQYF. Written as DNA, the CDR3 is TGTGCCAGCAACGATAGTCGGTGGTACCAAGAGACCCAGTACTTC.

The CDR3 region is CATNSGTEAFF. The CDR3, as DNA: TGCGCCACAAACTCCGGGACTGAAGCTTTCTTT. The rearrangement joins TRBV10-2 to TRBJ1-1; the D is unclear. The CDR3 has 11 residues. CDR1 is WSHSY and CDR2 is SAAADI in the germline V gene. Deletions cut 10 bases from V and 5 bases from J, with 11 bases between.

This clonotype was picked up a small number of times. CDR3 in amino acids: CASTIGGYYGYTF. The CDR3 nucleotides read TGTGCCAGCACTATAGGGGGCTACTATGGCTACACCTTC. The chain has TRBV6-1 and TRBJ1-2; 7 nucleotides agree with TRBD1. Germline-derived CDR1 and CDR2 are MNHNS and SASEGT. This CDR3 has 13 amino acids. Unmatched junction bases numbered 5, after V lost 7 bases and J lost 3 bases.

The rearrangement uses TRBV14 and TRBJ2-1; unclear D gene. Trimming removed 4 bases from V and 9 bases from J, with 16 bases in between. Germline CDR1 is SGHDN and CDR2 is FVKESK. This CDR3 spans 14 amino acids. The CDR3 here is CASSPPRLLSEQFF. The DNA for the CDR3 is TGTGCCAGCAGCCCACCGCGCCTTTTGAGTGAGCAGTTCTTC.

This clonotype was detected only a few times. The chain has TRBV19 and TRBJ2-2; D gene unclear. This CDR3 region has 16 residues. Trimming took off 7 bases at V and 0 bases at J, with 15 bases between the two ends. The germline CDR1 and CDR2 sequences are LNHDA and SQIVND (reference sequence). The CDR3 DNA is TGTGCCAGTAATAAAGGTTTCAACGCGAACACCGGGGAGCTGTTTTTT. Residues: CASNKGFNANTGELFF.

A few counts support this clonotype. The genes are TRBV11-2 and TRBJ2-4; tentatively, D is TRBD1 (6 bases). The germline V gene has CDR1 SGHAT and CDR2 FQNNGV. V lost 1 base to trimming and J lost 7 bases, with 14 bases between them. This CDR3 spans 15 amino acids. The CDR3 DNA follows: TGTGCCAGCAGCTTAGTGGCAGGGGCATGGAACATTCAGTACTTC. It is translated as CASSLVAGAWNIQYF.

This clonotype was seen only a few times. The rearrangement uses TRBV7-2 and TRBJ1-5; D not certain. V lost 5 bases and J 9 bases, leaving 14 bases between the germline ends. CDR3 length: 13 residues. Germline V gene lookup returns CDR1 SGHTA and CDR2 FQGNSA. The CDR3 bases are TGTGCCAGCAGCCCGCGACCGGGCGTGCCCCAGCATTTT. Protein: CASSPRPGVPQHF. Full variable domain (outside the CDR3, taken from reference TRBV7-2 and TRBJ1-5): GAGVSQSPSNKVTEKGKDVELRCDPISGHTALYWYRQSLGQGLEFLIYFQGNSAPDKSGLPSDRFSAERTGGSVSTLTIQRTQQEDSAVYLCASSPRPGVPQHFGDGTRLSIL.

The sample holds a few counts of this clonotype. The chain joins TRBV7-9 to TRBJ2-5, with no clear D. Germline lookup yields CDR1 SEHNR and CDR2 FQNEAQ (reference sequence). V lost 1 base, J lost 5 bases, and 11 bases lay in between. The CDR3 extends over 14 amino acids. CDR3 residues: CASSLGVPEETQYF. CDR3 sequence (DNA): TGTGCCAGCAGCTTAGGAGTCCCGGAGGAGACCCAGTACTTC.

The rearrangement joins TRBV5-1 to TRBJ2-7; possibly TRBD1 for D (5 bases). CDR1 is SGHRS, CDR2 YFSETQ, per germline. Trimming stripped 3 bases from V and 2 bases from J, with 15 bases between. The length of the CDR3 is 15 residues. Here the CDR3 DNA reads TGCGCCAGCAGCTCCGCACCGACAGCGACCTACGAGCAGTACTTC. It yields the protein CASSSAPTATYEQYF. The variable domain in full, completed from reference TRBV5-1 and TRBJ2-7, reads KAGVTQTPRYLIKTRGQQVTLSCSPISGHRSVSWYQQTPGQGLQFLFEYFSETQRNKGNFPGRFSGRQFSNSRSEMNVSTLELGDSALYLCASSSAPTATYEQYFGPGTRLTVT.

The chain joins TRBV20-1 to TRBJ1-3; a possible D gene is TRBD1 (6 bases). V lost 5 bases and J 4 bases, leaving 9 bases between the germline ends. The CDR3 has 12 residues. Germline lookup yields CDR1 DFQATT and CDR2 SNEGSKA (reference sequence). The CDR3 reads CSAGGTGNTIYF. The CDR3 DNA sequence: TGCAGTGCTGGTGGGACAGGAAACACCATATATTTT.

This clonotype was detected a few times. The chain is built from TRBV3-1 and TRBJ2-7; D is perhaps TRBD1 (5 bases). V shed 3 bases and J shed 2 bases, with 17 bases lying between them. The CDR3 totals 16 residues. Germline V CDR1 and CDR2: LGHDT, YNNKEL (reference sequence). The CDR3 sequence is CASSHLLQGRAYEQYF. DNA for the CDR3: TGTGCCAGCAGCCATCTCTTGCAGGGAAGAGCCTACGAGCAGTACTTC.

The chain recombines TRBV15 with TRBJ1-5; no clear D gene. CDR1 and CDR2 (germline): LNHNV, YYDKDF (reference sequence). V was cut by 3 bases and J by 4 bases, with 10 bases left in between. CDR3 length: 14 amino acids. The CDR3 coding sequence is TGTGCCACCAGCAGGGATCTGGTAAATCAGCCCCAGCATTTT. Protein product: CATSRDLVNQPQHF. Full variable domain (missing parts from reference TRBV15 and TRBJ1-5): DAMVIQNPRYQVTQFGKPVTLSCSQTLNHNVMYWYQQKSSQAPKLLFHYYDKDFNNEADTPDNFQSRRPNTSFCFLDIRSPGLGDTAMYLCATSRDLVNQPQHFGDGTRLSIL.

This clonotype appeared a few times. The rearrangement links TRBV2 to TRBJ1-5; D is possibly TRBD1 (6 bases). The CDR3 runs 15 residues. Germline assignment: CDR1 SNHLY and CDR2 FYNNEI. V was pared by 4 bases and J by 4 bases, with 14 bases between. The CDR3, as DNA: TGTGCCAGCAGTGCTGAGGGGCAGGGGAATCAGCCCCAGCATTTT. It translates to CASSAEGQGNQPQHF.